This T cell receptor beta chain was recovered during a study of T cell responses to AZD1222 COVID-19 vaccine. General observations from the study: Only a handful of people who got AZD1222 tested seropositive at baseline. White British ancestry dominated among donors, who included more females, and clonal diversity was possibly underestimated.

Germline lookup yields CDR1 LNHNV and CDR2 YYDKDF (reference sequence). The CDR3 runs to 17 residues. The V and J ends lost 8 bases and 2 bases respectively, with 21 bases between them. Some clones are missing from TCRdb's copy, which holds only in-frame ones; the method was immunoSEQ multiplex PCR. The table has roughly 140,000 clones, more than 70% seen once. A word on this clone: What it recognizes is unknown.

V is TRBV15 and J is TRBJ2-2; D not resolved. The source material was peripheral blood, sampled on day 0 of AZD1222 vaccination. This clonotype was obtained from an adult in good health. DNA of the CDR3: TGTGCCACCGGGTCGGGTAGATCTATCGGCAACACCGGGGAGCTGTTTTTT. Its translation is CATGSGRSIGNTGELFF.